The entry below describes one TCR beta chain. The target antigen is unknown. This specimen belongs to a study of CD8+ T cells in alopecia areata. Overall study: Tofacitinib was given for 6 to 18 months, then stopped for 6 months. Overall study findings and caveats: Scalp specimens additionally yield sequences from normal skin's resident alphabeta T cells. Scalp lesions, especially in alopecia totalis/universalis, had higher clonality than normal scalp.

Extracted from the samples, RNA was reverse transcribed into cDNA to serve as the sequencing template. TCRdb's copy holds only in-frame clones and misses some; the assay was immunoSEQ multiplex PCR. The sample lists some 170,000 clones, about 66% occurring once. The CDR3 runs to 13 residues. The germline V and J ends were trimmed by 7 bases and 1 base, with 10 bases remaining between them. The germline V gene encodes CDR1 SNHLY and CDR2 FYNNEI. The receptor was isolated from a human donor with alopecia areata. Material: CD8+ T cells sorted from blood, obtained at week 0. The genes are TRBV2 and TRBJ1-1, with unresolved D. CDR3 in amino acids: CASTPNRNTEAFF. As DNA, the CDR3 is TGTGCCAGCACTCCAAACAGGAACACTGAAGCTTTCTTT.